The entry that follows covers one TCR beta chain sequence. The data belong to a study of blood T cell repertoires in COVID-19. The germline gives CDR1 SGHDT, CDR2 YYEEEE. After removal of 2 bases from V and 5 bases from J, the junction contained 4 bases not matched to a gene. The CDR3 consists of 14 residues. Authors' analysis steps: Amplified reference gene primers provided the basis for estimating nucleated cell counts. Assay used: immunoSEQ multiplex PCR; TCRdb lists only in-frame clones, some missing. That table furnishes V, J and clone size, whereas the DNA furnished D and trimming. Of around 260,000 clones listed, approximately 85% are singletons.

The sample comprised peripheral blood. This TCR was recovered from a human donor in a cohort sampled during active COVID-19. The rearrangement joins TRBV5-6 to TRBJ1-3; 7 bases line up with TRBD1. CDR3 DNA: TGTGCCAGCAGCTTCAGGACAGGACGAAACACCATATATTTT. Translation gives CASSFRTGRNTIYF.